A single sample gave rise to the 29 T cell receptor beta chains below, sequenced in a study of blood T cell repertoires in COVID-19. Measured with immunoSEQ multiplex PCR; TCRdb has only the in-frame clones, and not every one. The profile shows roughly 190,000 clones, 88% of them singletons. Sequencing was carried out using peripheral blood. These receptors were collected from a human donor in a cohort sampled during active COVID-19.

This chain connects TRBV3-1 (or the pseudogene TRBV3-2) to TRBJ1-5; D is possibly TRBD1 (5 bases). Per germline, CDR1 LGHDT and CDR2 YNNKEL (reference sequence). V lost 1 base, J lost 8 bases, and 12 bases lay in between. The CDR3 runs to 14 residues. The CDR3 nucleotides read TGTGCCAGCAGCCAAGCAGGGAGGTTGGAGCCCCAGCATTTT. Protein product: CASSQAGRLEPQHF.

CDR3 bases: TGCGCCAGCAGCTTGACTACCCTGATGAACACTGAAGCTTTCTTT. The encoded protein is CASSLTTLMNTEAFF. The chain links TRBV5-1 to TRBJ1-1; D is ambiguous. The CDR3 runs 15 residues. Germline V gene sequence: CDR1 SGHRS, CDR2 YFSETQ. Trimming left V 1 base short and J 0 bases short, with 10 bases between.

The V call is TRBV5-1, the J call TRBJ1-3; D not resolved. V gave up 6 bases and J gave up 0 bases, with 4 bases separating them. The CDR3 runs 12 residues. Germline V gives CDR1 SGHRS, CDR2 YFSETQ. Written as DNA, the CDR3 is TGCGCCAGCACAGACTCTGGAAACACCATATATTTT. It codes for CASTDSGNTIYF.

The V call is TRBV7-8, the J call TRBJ2-7, with 7 bases that match TRBD1. This CDR3 is built from 16 residues. The V segment lost 5 bases and the J segment 0 bases; nucleotides outside the gene matches: 10. The germline gives CDR1 SGHVS, CDR2 FQNEAQ. DNA of the CDR3: TGTGCCAGCAGCCCAATCGACAGGGCCGGCTCCTACGAGCAGTACTTC. Its protein product is CASSPIDRAGSYEQYF.

This rearrangement joins TRBV6-2 or TRBV6-3 to TRBJ1-1; 11 nucleotides agree with TRBD1. This CDR3 is 18 amino acids long. Trimming cost V 0 bases and J 1 base; bases outside gene matches: 7. Germline V gene sequence: CDR1 MNHEY, CDR2 SVGEGT. The CDR3 sequence: CASSYSMGTGGRNTEAFF. In DNA form, the CDR3 reads TGTGCCAGCAGTTACTCGATGGGGACAGGGGGTAGGAACACTGAAGCTTTCTTT.

The DNA for the CDR3 is TGTGCCAGCAGCCACAGCTCCTACGAGCAGTACTTC. This gives the protein CASSHSSYEQYF. The chain has TRBV3-1 (or the pseudogene TRBV3-2) and TRBJ2-7; D is ambiguous. The germline V gene has CDR1 LGHDT and CDR2 YNNKEL (reference sequence). The CDR3 is 12 residues long. Trimming shortened V by 3 bases and J by 0 bases, and 3 bases separated the two germline ends.

This rearrangement joins TRBV18 to TRBJ2-3; 9 bases are a match to TRBD2. From germline, CDR1 is KGHSH and CDR2 LQKENI. The CDR3 runs 14 residues. J was trimmed by 3 bases and V by 3 bases; bases with no gene match: 1. The CDR3: CASSPGLATDTQYF. Here the CDR3 DNA reads TGTGCCAGCTCACCGGGACTAGCAACAGATACGCAGTATTTT. The full variable domain, rest sourced from reference TRBV18 and TRBJ2-3, is NAGVMQNPRHLVRRRGQEARLRCSPMKGHSHVYWYRQLPEEGLKFMVYLQKENIIDESGMPKERFSAEFPKEGPSILRIQQVVRGDSAAYFCASSPGLATDTQYFGPGTRLTVL.

CDR3 DNA sequence: TGTGCCAGCAGTGAATCAACAGGGGGCAACTATGGCTACACCTTC. Translated: CASSESTGGNYGYTF. V usage is TRBV25-1 and J usage is TRBJ1-2; TRBD1 agrees at 9 bases. V lost 1 base, J lost 2 bases, and 2 bases stayed unmatched. This CDR3 has 15 residues. The germline CDR1 and CDR2 sequences are MGHDK and SYGVNS.

The V call is TRBV19, the J call TRBJ2-6; D is possibly TRBD2 (5 bases). The germline V and J ends were trimmed by 5 bases and 4 bases, with 12 bases remaining between them. The V gene's germline CDR1 is LNHDA and CDR2 SQIVND (reference sequence). The CDR3 sequence is 15 residues long. The CDR3 coding sequence is TGTGCCAGTAGTCACCGGGAAAACGGGGCCAACGTCCTGACTTTC. It encodes CASSHRENGANVLTF.

The CDR3 is CASGLGQGANQPQHF. The CDR3 nucleotides read TGTGCTAGTGGTTTGGGACAGGGGGCGAATCAGCCCCAGCATTTT. The V gene is TRBV12-5, the J gene TRBJ1-5; 10 nucleotides line up with TRBD1. The CDR3 length is 15 residues. The trim removed 1 base at V and 4 bases at J, leaving 1 base unmatched. Germline lookup yields CDR1 LGHNT and CDR2 FRNRAP.

This chain uses TRBV7-9 with TRBJ1-1, with D unresolved. The CDR3 has 12 amino acids. Germline loops: CDR1 SEHNR, CDR2 FQNEAQ (reference sequence). Trimming took off 5 bases at V and 7 bases at J, with 11 bases between the two ends. CDR3 sequence (DNA): TGTGCCAGCAGCCCCCCCGTTTTTGAAGCTTTCTTT. Its protein product is CASSPPVFEAFF. Based on the CDR3 plus reference TRBV7-9 and TRBJ1-1, the full variable domain is DTGVSQNPRHKITKRGQNVTFRCDPISEHNRLYWYRQTLGQGPEFLTYFQNEAQLEKSRLLSDRFSAERPKGSFSTLEIQRTEQGDSAMYLCASSPPVFEAFFGQGTRLTVV.

The gene calls are TRBV18 and TRBJ2-7, with 8 bases matching TRBD1. Trimming removed 3 bases from V and 2 bases from J; junction bases left unmatched: 6. The CDR3 totals 15 residues. Germline loops: CDR1 KGHSH, CDR2 LQKENI. The CDR3 sequence: CASSPEQGETYEQYF. CDR3 coding DNA: TGTGCCAGCTCACCCGAACAGGGGGAGACCTACGAGCAGTACTTC.

The V gene is TRBV11-2, the J gene TRBJ2-1; 10 positions agree with TRBD2. CDR1 and CDR2 (germline): SGHAT, FQNNGV. The CDR3 spans 14 residues. The ends lost 1 base at V and 10 bases at J; junction bases unmatched: 4. The chain's CDR3 is CASSLAGAGGEQFF. As DNA, the CDR3 is TGTGCCAGCAGCTTAGCGGGAGCGGGAGGGGAGCAGTTCTTC. Full variable domain (missing parts from reference TRBV11-2 and TRBJ2-1): EAGVAQSPRYKIIEKRQSVAFWCNPISGHATLYWYQQILGQGPKLLIQFQNNGVVDDSQLPKDRFSAERLKGVDSTLKIQPAKLEDSAVYLCASSLAGAGGEQFFGPGTRLTVL.

The CDR3 coding sequence is TGCGCCAGCAGCTCCCTACTAGCGGGAGGAGCCGGGGAGCTGTTTTTT. It encodes CASSSLLAGGAGELFF. This rearrangement joins TRBV5-1 to TRBJ2-2; TRBD2 agrees at 12 bases. J was trimmed by 6 bases and V by 3 bases; bases with no gene match: 6. CDR1 is SGHRS, CDR2 YFSETQ, per germline. The CDR3 extends over 16 amino acids.

The CDR3: CASSVGVGAYTDTQYF. CDR3 DNA: TGTGCCAGCAGCGTAGGGGTGGGGGCCTACACAGATACGCAGTATTTT. The chain employs TRBV9 and TRBJ2-3; D is possibly TRBD1 (6 bases). The V gene lost 0 bases and the J gene lost 2 bases, with 13 bases spanning the gap. Germline loops: CDR1 SGDLS, CDR2 YYNGEE. The CDR3 has 16 amino acids.

The gene calls are TRBV7-2 and TRBJ1-5, with 9 bases matching TRBD1. Germline V lookup: CDR1 SGHTA, CDR2 FQGNSA. The CDR3 has 16 amino acids. The V and J ends lost 1 base and 4 bases, in that order; junction bases with no gene match: 5. CDR3 sequence reads: CASSLGGTGWNQPQHF. In DNA, the CDR3 is TGTGCCAGCAGCTTAGGAGGGACAGGGTGGAATCAGCCCCAGCATTTT. Supplemented by reference TRBV7-2 and TRBJ1-5, the full variable domain reads GAGVSQSPSNKVTEKGKDVELRCDPISGHTALYWYRQSLGQGLEFLIYFQGNSAPDKSGLPSDRFSAERTGGSVSTLTIQRTQQEDSAVYLCASSLGGTGWNQPQHFGDGTRLSIL.

V usage is TRBV5-6 and J usage is TRBJ1-1; 8 nucleotides match TRBD1. The CDR3 is 16 residues long. Unmatched junction bases numbered 11, after V lost 1 base and J lost 6 bases. Per germline, CDR1 SGHDT and CDR2 YYEEEE. The CDR3 spells CASSLTMNRGWSEAFF. CDR3 DNA: TGTGCCAGCAGCTTGACCATGAACAGGGGGTGGTCTGAAGCTTTCTTT.

The chain couples TRBV5-8 to TRBJ2-7, with 8 bases that match TRBD1. Trimming took 0 bases from V and 1 from J; bases not matched to a gene: 3. This CDR3 is built from 15 residues. Per germline, CDR1 SGHTS and CDR2 YDEGEE. For the CDR3, the DNA is TGTGCCAGCAGCTTGGGGACAGGGCCGTCCTACGAGCAGTACTTC. Its translation: CASSLGTGPSYEQYF. Full variable domain (missing parts from reference TRBV5-8 and TRBJ2-7): EAGVTQSPTHLIKTRGQQATLRCSPISGHTSVYWYQQALGLGLQFLLWYDEGEERNRGNFPPRFSGRQFPNYSSELNVNALELEDSALYLCASSLGTGPSYEQYFGPGTRLTVT.

The gene calls are TRBV5-1 and TRBJ2-1, with 10 nucleotides matching TRBD2. This CDR3 has 15 amino acids. In germline, CDR1 is SGHRS, CDR2 YFSETQ. V trimming: 0 bases; J trimming: 7 bases; junction bases outside the gene matches: 4. The CDR3 bases are TGCGCCAGCAGCTTGGCTAGCGGGAGTATTAATGAGCAGTTCTTC. Amino acids: CASSLASGSINEQFF.

The CDR3 region has the DNA TGTGCCAGCAGCCGGACAGGGGGCCTCAATGAGCAGTTCTTC. It encodes CASSRTGGLNEQFF. The chain links TRBV9 to TRBJ2-1, with 11 bases lining up with TRBD1. CDR3 length: 14 residues. Germline V gene sequence: CDR1 SGDLS, CDR2 YYNGEE. After removal of 4 bases from V and 6 bases from J, the junction contained 3 bases not matched to a gene.

The J gene is TRBJ1-6, the V gene TRBV21-1; the table gives TRBD1 as D, unverified against the DNA. TRBV21-1 is annotated as a pseudogene. The CDR3 consists of 16 residues. The CDR3: CASSKPKTGNNSPLHF. The CDR3 bases are TGTGCCAGCAGCAAGCCAAAGACAGGGAATAATTCACCCCTCCACTTT.

This chain links TRBV28 with TRBJ2-7, with a tentative D call TRBD2 (5 bases). V was cut by 5 bases and J by 0 bases, with 14 bases left in between. The CDR3 is 15 residues long. Germline CDR1 is MDHEN and CDR2 is SYDVKM. CDR3 amino acids: CASSDYSVSSYEQYF. CDR3 nucleotide sequence: TGTGCCAGCAGTGACTATAGCGTCAGCTCCTACGAGCAGTACTTC.

This clone was counted only a few times. The chain combines TRBV18 with TRBJ1-2; D is unclear. Germline V gives CDR1 KGHSH, CDR2 LQKENI. The V end lost 0 bases, the J end lost 4 bases, and 9 bases lay between the germline ends. This CDR3 spans 14 amino acids. CDR3 nucleotides: TGTGCCAGCTCACCACCGGGAGACTCCTATGGCTACACCTTC. Protein product: CASSPPGDSYGYTF.

This chain links TRBV5-1 with TRBJ2-5; 10 positions match TRBD1. V lost 0 bases to trimming and J lost 5 bases; unmatched junction nucleotides: 7. This CDR3 is built from 16 residues. From germline, CDR1 is SGHRS and CDR2 YFSETQ. This chain's CDR3 is CASSLEGDRGWETQYF. The CDR3 DNA reads TGCGCCAGCAGCTTGGAAGGGGACAGGGGTTGGGAGACCCAGTACTTC.

The rearrangement links TRBV27 to TRBJ1-1, with D maybe TRBD1 (6 bases). The V end lost 5 bases, the J end lost 6 bases, and 22 bases lay between the germline ends. The CDR3 length is 16 residues. CDR1 and CDR2 (germline): MNHEY, SMNVEV (reference sequence). The CDR3 nucleotides are TGTGCCAGCAGTCCCGGGACAAGTGCCGGCGGGCCTGAAGCTTTCTTT. This gives the protein CASSPGTSAGGPEAFF.

The rearrangement links TRBV4-1 to TRBJ1-2; no definite D call. V was shortened by 2 bases and J by 7 bases, with 14 bases between the two germline ends. The germline V gene encodes CDR1 MGHRA and CDR2 YSYEKL. This CDR3 is 14 amino acids long. The CDR3 nucleotides read TGCGCCAGCAGCCAACCGGGAGGATCGGGTGGCTACACCTTC. The encoded protein is CASSQPGGSGGYTF.

This chain joins TRBV7-9 and TRBJ1-2; possibly TRBD1 for D (6 bases). V dropped 6 bases and J dropped 7 bases, with 18 bases sitting between them. Germline lookup yields CDR1 SEHNR and CDR2 FQNEAQ (reference sequence). CDR3 length: 14 amino acids. The CDR3 protein is CASRNEQGAGGYTF. The CDR3 region has the DNA TGTGCCAGCAGAAATGAACAGGGTGCGGGTGGCTACACCTTC.

The rearrangement joins TRBV7-2 to TRBJ2-7; D may be TRBD2 (5 bases). The CDR3 covers 15 residues. Trimming removed 4 bases from V and 4 bases from J, with 17 bases in between. Germline V gene sequence: CDR1 SGHTA, CDR2 FQGNSA. This CDR3 reads CASSWRAPRMYEQYF. CDR3 nucleotide sequence: TGTGCCAGCAGCTGGCGGGCCCCGCGGATGTACGAGCAGTACTTC.

The chain combines TRBV27 with TRBJ2-7, with D perhaps matching TRBD1 (8 bases). Germline lookup yields CDR1 MNHEY and CDR2 SMNVEV (reference sequence). Trimming stripped 3 bases from V and 10 bases from J, with 16 bases between. The CDR3 sequence is 13 residues long. The CDR3 nucleotides are TGTGCCAGCAGTTTCGGACAGGGAGGGATACAGTACTTC. The encoded protein is CASSFGQGGIQYF.